This note documents a single TCR beta chain sequence. The identical CDR3 is also encoded by other nucleotide sequences in the sample. The data derive from a study of shared clonotypes between healthy human individuals. The data were produced by immunoSEQ multiplex PCR, yet TCRdb's version contains in-frame clones alone and is incomplete. Altogether about 1 million clones are present, about 75% being singletons, with the ten largest covering about 1.5%. This sequence originates from a man aged 18 to 29 in good health. The specimen was memory CD4+ T cells sorted from blood. Subset meaning: CD45RA-negative fraction.

DNA of the CDR3: TGTGCCTGGAGTGTGTTGGGCGGCTACACCTTC. It codes for CAWSVLGGYTF. The chain has TRBV30 and TRBJ1-2, with no clear D. V lost 0 bases and J 8 bases, leaving 7 bases between the germline ends. Per germline, CDR1 GTSNPN and CDR2 SVGIG (reference sequence). The CDR3 sequence is 11 residues long. The full variable domain, in which reference TRBV30 and TRBJ1-2 provide the parts outside the CDR3, is SQTIHQWPATLVQPVGSPLSLECTVEGTSNPNLYWYRQAAGRGLQLLFYSVGIGQISSEVPQNLSASRPQDRQFILSSKKLLLSDSGFYLCAWSVLGGYTFGSGTRLTVV.